This TCR beta chain was sequenced in a study of blood T cell repertoires in COVID-19 (dated by TCRdb to the early 2020s). At the level of the whole study: Collaborator samples came from the United States, Italy and Spain and covered acute and convalescent phases of COVID-19. The material from the prospective study consisted of cDNA or gDNA derived from T cells, B-cell-depleted T cells, or PBMCs. Subjects who had been exposed to COVID-19, were actively infected with it, or had recovered from it provided the deeply sampled blood TCRbeta repertoires that made up the dataset. A freely available public database, intended as a resource for researchers studying the immune response to SARS-CoV-2, is where the repertoires were released. Samples came from the ongoing ImmuneRACE study (first 160 participants) plus 1,254 subjects from 6 global collaborators. Nearly every sample came with metadata listing a de-identified subject ID, COVID-19 status, age in years and sex. Where HLA class I and class II types were available, the types were taken from metadata supplied by the sample provider, not from assay-based typing.

General conclusions and limits of the study: How much clinical and demographic metadata was included differed by source and by participant, and the metadata was provided uncurated.

The collaborating institutions used their own protocols to collect whole blood in K2EDTA tubes. For TCRbeta analysis, collaborators shipped samples as frozen whole blood, isolated PBMCs, or DNA extracted from either of those sample types. TCRbeta CDR3 regions were amplified from genomic DNA using the immunoSEQ Assay, a bias-controlled multiplex PCR. Per the authors' processing: The number of nucleated cells in each sample was estimated by amplification of reference gene primers within the assay. Sequence reads were collapsed and filtered to measure the absolute abundance of every unique TCRbeta CDR3 rearrangement. For each sample, productive Simpson clonality was calculated as the square root of Simpson's diversity index over productive rearrangements. TCRdb obtained this table from immuneACCESS and retained in-frame rearrangements with V and J assigned. These tables miss some clones; where compared with another copy, unresolved V genes account for less than half of the shortfall, and the remainder is unexplained. The DNA was the basis for D and trimming; V, J and clone size are from that table. This sample comprises approximately 670,000 clones, around 90% of them detected only once. Under 0.3% of the sample rests with the top ten.

The junction carries 11 bases between V and J, which are trimmed by 3 bases and 2 bases respectively. The germline V gene (reference sequence) supplies CDR1 LNHDA and CDR2 SQIVND. From its cysteine to its phenylalanine, the CDR3 spans 15 amino acids. Only CDR3 DNA is held: 45 bases, read in frame from base 1. This clone was counted between two and nine times. There is no known antigen for this receptor. It has no much larger one-base neighbor in the sample; base qualities were not kept. The sequence was collected from a young woman with acute or convalescent COVID-19. Input material: peripheral blood. The chain links TRBV19 with TRBJ1-5, with the identity of the D gene unclear. This receptor has the CDR3 CASSIWQNRNQPQHF. The nucleotides read TGTGCCAGTAGTATCTGGCAGAACCGCAATCAGCCCCAGCATTTT. Here the CDR3 is joined to the reference TRBV19 and TRBJ1-5 genes, and the full variable domain is: DGGITQSPKYLFRKEGQNVTLSCEQNLNHDAMYWYRQDPGQGLRLIYYSQIVNDFQKGDIAEGYSVSREKKESFPLTVTSAQKNPTAFYLCASSIWQNRNQPQHFGDGTRLSIL.